The 10 T cell receptor beta chains given below trace back to one sample, sequenced in a study of Graves' ophthalmopathy and Graves' hyperthyroidism. RNA transcripts were the template, and TCR beta CDR3 regions were amplified from them. The authors performed first-round RT-PCR with HTBI primers and then a second-round multiplex PCR. MiXCR was run by TCRdb on the multiplex PCR reads, yielding one entry per CDR3 protein. In the table there are under 800,000 distinct CDR3 sequences, roughly 20% of which are singletons. The sample comprised peripheral blood. All receptors derive from a woman aged 18-29 years with stable Graves' hyperthyroidism. Some clones in this sample may be carry-over from other donors' samples.

This clonotype was seen many times. The rearrangement uses TRBV30 and TRBJ1-1; no clear D gene. The germline CDR1 and CDR2 sequences are GTSNPN and SVGIG (reference sequence). V lost 2 bases to trimming and J lost 1 base, with 2 bases between them. The CDR3 is 11 residues long. The CDR3 coding sequence is TGTGCCTGGAGTAAGAACACTGAAGCTTTCTTT. Protein: CAWSKNTEAFF.

This clonotype has a count of ten or more. The chain couples TRBV13 to TRBJ2-7, with D perhaps given as TRBD1 or TRBD2 (6 bases each). V lost 1 base and J 4 bases, leaving 14 bases between the germline ends. CDR1 and CDR2 (germline): PRHDT, FYEKMQ (reference sequence). The CDR3 length is 15 residues. CDR3 nucleotide sequence: TGTGCCAGCAGCTTAGACCGGGGGCGAAATTACGAGCAGTACTTC. It is translated as CASSLDRGRNYEQYF.

This clonotype was seen many times. The chain joins TRBV15 to TRBJ1-1; D is uncertain. V shed 5 bases and J shed 1 base, with 11 bases lying between them. The CDR3 has 14 residues. Germline V lookup: CDR1 LNHNV, CDR2 YYDKDF (reference sequence). The chain's CDR3 is CATSWRPRNTEAFF. The CDR3 nucleotides are TGTGCCACCAGCTGGAGGCCTCGGAACACTGAAGCTTTCTTT. Supplemented by reference TRBV15 and TRBJ1-1, the full variable domain reads DAMVIQNPRYQVTQFGKPVTLSCSQTLNHNVMYWYQQKSSQAPKLLFHYYDKDFNNEADTPDNFQSRRPNTSFCFLDIRSPGLGDTAMYLCATSWRPRNTEAFFGQGTRLTVV.

This clonotype was seen ten or more times. The rearrangement joins TRBV6-5 to TRBJ2-7; D perhaps matches TRBD1 (6 bases). The germline V gene encodes CDR1 MNHEY and CDR2 SVGAGI. V was trimmed by 6 bases and J by 3 bases, leaving 15 bases between them. This CDR3 contains 14 residues. DNA for the CDR3: TGTGCCAGCAGCCCAGAAACAGGGCTCTACGAGCAGTACTTC. Its translation is CASSPETGLYEQYF.

This clonotype appeared a few times. CDR3 coding DNA: TGTGCCAGCAGGATGGGATCTAACTATGGCTACACCTTC. This codes for CASRMGSNYGYTF. The genes are TRBV12-3 or TRBV12-4 and TRBJ1-2; no reliable D call. This CDR3 comprises 13 residues. Deletions cut 6 bases from V and 0 bases from J, with 8 bases between.

This chain connects TRBV15 to TRBJ2-5; D is possibly TRBD1 (5 bases). V was pared by 5 bases and J by 5 bases, with 12 bases between. CDR1 and CDR2 from the germline V gene are LNHNV and YYDKDF (reference sequence). The CDR3 sequence is 13 residues long. Here the CDR3 DNA reads TGTGCCACCAGCCCTAGGGGTTGGGAGACCCAGTACTTC. Translation: CATSPRGWETQYF.

V is TRBV28 and J is TRBJ1-1; D unresolved. With 5 bases removed from V and 2 bases from J, the gap between germline ends came to 9 bases. CDR1 and CDR2 from the germline V gene are MDHEN and SYDVKM. CDR3 length: 13 amino acids. The CDR3 sequence: CASSPPDNTEAFF. CDR3 sequence (DNA): TGTGCCAGCAGTCCGCCCGATAACACTGAAGCTTTCTTT.

This clonotype was found a few times. This rearrangement joins TRBV5-5 to TRBJ2-5; tentative D call: TRBD1 (6 bases). Trimming removed 4 bases at V and 3 bases at J, with 10 bases between. CDR3 size: 13 residues. CDR1 SGHKS and CDR2 YYEKEE come from the germline V gene (reference sequence). This CDR3 is CASSTAGEETQYF. The CDR3 bases are TGTGCCAGCAGCACGGCAGGGGAAGAGACCCAGTACTTC.

This clonotype was seen a few times. This chain links TRBV5-4 with TRBJ1-2; 12 nucleotides align to TRBD1. Germline CDR1 reads SGHNT; CDR2 reads YYREEE (reference sequence). CDR3 length: 17 amino acids. J lost 4 bases, V lost 0 bases, and 7 bases had no gene match. The CDR3 DNA sequence: TGTGCCAGCAGCTTGGCCCCGGGACAGGGGGCGGTCTATGGCTACACCTTC. This sequence encodes CASSLAPGQGAVYGYTF.

This clonotype was counted only a few times. The V call is TRBV20-1, the J call TRBJ2-5; the D gene could be TRBD1 or TRBD2 (5 bases each). This CDR3 region has 12 residues. Looked up from germline, CDR1 is DFQATT and CDR2 is SNEGSKA (reference sequence). V lost 6 bases to trimming and J lost 3 bases, with 11 bases between them. The CDR3 spells CSARDGKETQYF. The CDR3 DNA sequence: TGCAGTGCCCGGGACGGCAAAGAGACCCAGTACTTC.